Reported below is one T cell receptor beta chain. These data come from a study of control samples from healthy donors and cancer patients. Measured with immunoSEQ multiplex PCR; TCRdb has only the in-frame clones, and not every one. This table holds 75,000 to 95,000 clones, 88% found once. Trimming left V 0 bases short and J 7 bases short, with 15 bases between. CDR3 length equals 15 residues. The germline V gene encodes CDR1 SGHVS and CDR2 FNYEAQ. This sequence was found in a woman between 50 and 59 years old in good health. The gene calls are TRBV7-6 and TRBJ1-2; unclear D gene. Source material: blood. The CDR3 region has the DNA TGTGCCAGCAGCTTAGCCGGACTACAAGGTGGTGGCTACACCTTC. Its translation: CASSLAGLQGGGYTF.